This is a list of T cell receptor beta chains from one sample in a study of PD-1 blockade in classical Hodgkin lymphoma. The method was immunoSEQ multiplex PCR; TCRdb's version includes in-frame clones alone and lacks a portion of them. The sample holds 90,000 to 140,000 clones, approximately 89% seen once. Sequenced material: peripheral blood mononuclear cells (PBMCs), taken before the fourth cycle of nivolumab. The receptors were sampled from a human donor with classical Hodgkin lymphoma. The CDR3 runs from the conserved cysteine through the conserved F or W. Fields, in order: V gene, clone size, D gene, J gene, CDR3 protein, CDR3 DNA. D genes are given only for firm matches. The size field is filled for only some rows; it gives once, few, many or a size class.

TRBV4-1	NA	NA	TRBJ2-1	CASSPLLAAEQFF	TGCGCCAGCAGCCCATTACTAGCAGCTGAGCAGTTCTTC
TRBV30	NA	NA	TRBJ2-3	CAWRPGLVPTDTQYF	TGTGCCTGGAGGCCCGGGCTAGTCCCCACAGATACGCAGTATTTT
TRBV9	once	NA	TRBJ2-3	CASSATDTQYF	TGTGCCAGCAGCGCCACAGATACGCAGTATTTT
TRBV7-9	NA	NA	TRBJ1-1	CASSLQGKGAFF	TGTGCCAGCAGCTTACAGGGAAAGGGAGCTTTCTTT
TRBV30	NA	NA	TRBJ1-5	CAWGQYSNQPQHF	TGTGCCTGGGGACAGTATAGCAATCAGCCCCAGCATTTT
TRBV9	NA	NA	TRBJ2-5	CASSVRAEETQYF	TGTGCCAGCAGCGTAAGGGCAGAAGAGACCCAGTACTTC
TRBV9	NA	TRBD1	TRBJ1-1	CASSVAGGLSEAFF	TGTGCCAGCAGCGTGGCAGGGGGTCTCTCCGAAGCTTTCTTT
TRBV2	NA	NA	TRBJ1-2	CASSSYSRSPYYGYTF	TGTGCCAGCAGTTCCTACAGTAGGTCCCCTTACTATGGCTACACCTTC
TRBV6-4	NA	TRBD1	TRBJ1-2	CASSDPGQGDYGYTF	TGTGCCAGCAGCGATCCGGGACAGGGTGACTATGGCTACACCTTC
TRBV29-1	few	TRBD1	TRBJ1-2	CSVQQGNDYGYTF	TGCAGCGTGCAACAGGGGAACGACTATGGCTACACCTTC
TRBV5-1	NA	NA	TRBJ2-7	CASSRRNEQYF	TGCGCCAGCAGCCGCCGTAATGAGCAGTACTTC
TRBV5-4	once	NA	TRBJ2-5	CASSLGPGGPETQYF	TGTGCCAGCAGCTTGGGACCAGGGGGGCCAGAGACCCAGTACTTC
TRBV7-2	NA	TRBD2	TRBJ2-7	CASSLHPPAGRTTYEQYF	TGTGCCAGCAGCCTCCACCCCCCAGCGGGGAGGACGACCTACGAGCAGTACTTC
TRBV11-2	NA	TRBD1	TRBJ2-7	CASSPGTDPYEQYF	TGTGCCAGCAGCCCCGGGACAGACCCTTACGAGCAGTACTTC
TRBV4-1	NA	TRBD2	TRBJ2-7	CASSQDLGLARVYEQYF	TGCGCCAGCAGCCAAGATCTAGGACTAGCGAGAGTCTACGAGCAGTACTTC
TRBV18	NA	TRBD2	TRBJ2-7	CASSQGSGRTSSYEQYF	TGTGCCAGCTCACAGGGTAGCGGGAGGACATCCTCCTACGAGCAGTACTTC
TRBV2	NA	NA	TRBJ2-3	CASSRGTYGDTQYF	TGTGCCAGCAGTCGGGGCACCTACGGGGATACGCAGTATTTT
TRBV6-5	NA	NA	TRBJ1-2	CASSYHNTLSYTF	TGTGCCAGCAGTTACCATAACACGCTCAGCTACACCTTC
TRBV4-1	NA	NA	TRBJ1-1	CASSQAGQPSTEAFF	TGCGCCAGCAGCCAAGCTGGACAGCCGAGCACTGAAGCTTTCTTT
TRBV30	NA	NA	TRBJ1-1	CAWSGMNTEAFF	TGTGCCTGGAGTGGGATGAACACTGAAGCTTTCTTT